These 22 T cell receptor beta chains were all obtained from the same sample, sequenced in a study of control samples from healthy donors and cancer patients. The protocol was immunoSEQ multiplex PCR, while the TCRdb copy is restricted to in-frame clones and leaves out a portion. The specimen's table records under 200,000 clones. Sequenced: blood. The source is a woman in her twenties or thirties in good health.

The CDR3 DNA sequence: TGTGCCAGCAGTTTAGAAGAAAAGGCTGAGTCCTACAATGAGCAGTTCTTC. This codes for CASSLEEKAESYNEQFF. The chain uses TRBV28 and TRBJ2-1; D gene ambiguous. V was cut by 2 bases and J by 1 base, with 15 bases left in between. CDR1 is MDHEN and CDR2 is SYDVKM in the germline V gene. The CDR3 length is 17 residues.

The CDR3 protein is CASSARSFATNEKLFF. The CDR3 DNA reads as TGTGCCAGCAGCGCCCGGTCGTTTGCTACTAATGAAAAACTGTTTTTT. The chain couples TRBV7-8 to TRBJ1-4; D not resolved. Germline values: CDR1 SGHVS, CDR2 FQNEAQ. V was shortened by 5 bases and J by 2 bases, with 15 bases between the two germline ends. This CDR3 contains 16 residues. Using reference TRBV7-8 and TRBJ1-4 for the parts outside the CDR3, the full variable domain is GAGVSQSPRYKVAKRGQDVALRCDPISGHVSLFWYQQALGQGPEFLTYFQNEAQLDKSGLPSDRFFAERPEGSVSTLKIQRTQQEDSAVYLCASSARSFATNEKLFFGSGTQLSVL.

CDR3 amino acids: CASSRPTNTGELFF. CDR3 coding DNA: TGTGCCAGCAGCCGGCCCACCAACACCGGGGAGCTGTTTTTT. The chain has TRBV6-5 and TRBJ2-2, with unresolved D. CDR3 length equals 14 residues. V lost 6 bases to trimming and J lost 2 bases, with 10 bases between them. CDR1 is MNHEY, CDR2 SVGAGI, per germline.

The chain has TRBV2 and TRBJ1-3; D gene ambiguous. V lost 5 bases, J lost 3 bases, and 11 bases lay in between. CDR3 length: 14 amino acids. Germline values: CDR1 SNHLY, CDR2 FYNNEI. Here the CDR3 DNA reads TGTGCCAGCAGTTGGGAAAATAGTGGAAACACCATATATTTT. This sequence encodes CASSWENSGNTIYF.

The chain uses TRBV19 and TRBJ1-1; D gene ambiguous. CDR1 is LNHDA, CDR2 SQIVND, per germline (reference sequence). Trimming pared 7 bases from V and 0 bases from J, leaving 21 bases between. The CDR3 runs to 17 residues. The CDR3 reads CASTATVPAYMNTEAFF. The CDR3 region has the DNA TGTGCCAGTACCGCAACGGTCCCAGCTTACATGAACACTGAAGCTTTCTTT.

This sequence joins TRBV28 and TRBJ2-1, with 7 bases that match TRBD1. Germline trimming cut 5 bases from V and 3 bases from J; bases unmatched to any gene: 7. CDR1 and CDR2 from the germline V gene are MDHEN and SYDVKM. The CDR3 covers 15 residues. CDR3 protein: CASSLTQGFYNEQFF. The CDR3 DNA reads as TGTGCCAGCAGTCTTACACAGGGGTTCTACAATGAGCAGTTCTTC.

The chain uses TRBV18 and TRBJ2-7, with 9 nucleotides matching TRBD1. CDR1 and CDR2 (germline): KGHSH, LQKENI. The V segment lost 4 bases and the J segment 5 bases; nucleotides outside the gene matches: 6. CDR3 length equals 14 residues. This chain's CDR3 is CASSQDRGGNEQYF. The CDR3 DNA is TGTGCCAGCTCACAGGACAGGGGAGGGAACGAGCAGTACTTC.

CDR3 nucleotide sequence: TGCGCCAGCAGCCAAGTTTTACGGGAGGGACGTGATTCACCCCTCCACTTT. Translating it yields CASSQVLREGRDSPLHF. This rearrangement joins TRBV4-1 to TRBJ1-6, with D maybe TRBD1 (5 bases). V lost 1 base and J 8 bases, leaving 18 bases between the germline ends. Germline CDR1 MGHRA, CDR2 YSYEKL. The CDR3 spans 17 residues.

The chain recombines TRBV16 with TRBJ1-2; D gene ambiguous. Germline CDR1 and CDR2: KGHSY and FQNENV. The CDR3 is 13 amino acids. Trimming pared 3 bases from V and 4 bases from J, leaving 9 bases between. The CDR3 region is CASSQGRGYGYTF. In DNA, the CDR3 is TGTGCCAGCAGCCAGGGCAGAGGCTATGGCTACACCTTC.

In regard to this clone: The same CDR3 arises from other DNA sequences in this sample as well. This sequence joins TRBV6-6 and TRBJ1-4; 7 positions agree with TRBD1. There are 15 residues in the CDR3. The V gene end was trimmed by 6 bases and the J gene end by 2 bases; junction bases not matched to a gene: 6. Germline assignment: CDR1 MNHNY and CDR2 SVGAGI (reference sequence). The CDR3 loop is CASSLGTATNEKLFF. The DNA for the CDR3 is TGTGCCAGCAGCCTCGGGACAGCTACTAATGAAAAACTGTTTTTT.

The rearrangement links TRBV2 to TRBJ1-4; no firm D call. Germline CDR1 is SNHLY and CDR2 is FYNNEI. Trimming cost V 3 bases and J 4 bases, with 9 bases left between them. CDR3 length: 14 amino acids. CDR3 bases: TGTGCCAGCAGTGATGGGCGGGTTAATGAAAAACTGTTTTTT. This translates into CASSDGRVNEKLFF.

This chain connects TRBV6-5 to TRBJ1-3; D gene unclear. CDR3 size: 11 residues. Germline CDR1 reads MNHEY; CDR2 reads SVGAGI. V was cut by 7 bases and J by 7 bases, with 8 bases left in between. The DNA of the CDR3 is TGTGCCAGCACGGGGTCTAACACCATATATTTT. It is translated as CASTGSNTIYF.

The chain couples TRBV7-3 to TRBJ1-4; D remains unclear. Trimming took 4 bases from V and 0 from J, leaving 6 bases between them. The CDR3 is made up of 14 amino acids. Germline lookup yields CDR1 SGHTA and CDR2 FQGTGA. The CDR3 bases are TGTGCCAGCAGCTCATTGCCAACTAATGAAAAACTGTTTTTT. This encodes CASSSLPTNEKLFF.

The CDR3 region has the DNA TGCGCCAGCAGCTCACAGGGGGGAGGTACTGAAGCTTTCTTT. The encoded protein is CASSSQGGGTEAFF. This chain connects TRBV5-1 to TRBJ1-1, with 8 bases identical to TRBD1. The CDR3 covers 14 residues. The trim removed 3 bases at V and 5 bases at J, leaving 6 bases unmatched. The germline gives CDR1 SGHRS, CDR2 YFSETQ.

The V call is TRBV5-5, the J call TRBJ2-7, with D possibly TRBD2 on 6 matching bases. CDR1 is SGHKS, CDR2 YYEKEE, per germline (reference sequence). The CDR3 spans 15 residues. V lost 0 bases and J lost 3, with 13 bases in between. The CDR3 nucleotides read TGTGCCAGCAGCTTGGGGGGGACTGGAAACTACGAGCAGTACTTC. Amino acid sequence: CASSLGGTGNYEQYF.

The chain couples TRBV7-9 to TRBJ2-5; 7 positions match TRBD1. The CDR3 consists of 14 residues. Per germline, CDR1 SEHNR and CDR2 FQNEAQ (reference sequence). Trimming removed 4 bases from V and 3 bases from J; junction bases left unmatched: 5. For the CDR3, the DNA is TGTGCCAGCAGCTCACACAGGGGCGAAGAGACCCAGTACTTC. This codes for CASSSHRGEETQYF.

CDR3 sequence: CASSPRGSRSDTGELFF. CDR3 sequence (DNA): TGCGCCAGCAGCCCCAGGGGGTCCCGCTCGGACACCGGGGAGCTGTTTTTT. V is TRBV5-1 and J is TRBJ2-2; 7 bases map to TRBD1. Germline V gene data show CDR1 as SGHRS and CDR2 as YFSETQ. Trimming at V came to 4 bases and at J to 3 bases, leaving 12 bases not matched to a gene. The CDR3 is made up of 17 amino acids.

This chain uses TRBV6-4 with TRBJ2-1, with D possibly being TRBD1 or TRBD2 (6 bases each). The CDR3 contains 16 residues. Per the germline V gene, CDR1 is MRHNA and CDR2 is SNTAGT. V gave up 0 bases and J gave up 7 bases, with 16 bases separating them. In DNA, the CDR3 is TGTGCCAGCAGTGACTCGTCCGGGGGCTTGGGGAATGAGCAGTTCTTC. Translated, it gives CASSDSSGGLGNEQFF.

The chain links TRBV19 to TRBJ1-2, with D possibly TRBD1 on 6 matching bases. The length of the CDR3 is 14 residues. Trimming removed 5 bases from V and 7 bases from J, with 17 bases in between. CDR1 is LNHDA and CDR2 is SQIVND in the germline V gene (reference sequence). As DNA, the CDR3 is TGTGCCAGTAGTCCAGACAGGCGGGGATCTGGCTACACCTTC. Encoded protein: CASSPDRRGSGYTF.

The chain joins TRBV25-1 to TRBJ2-7; 9 bases align to TRBD1. This CDR3 has 13 residues. Germline CDR1 and CDR2: MGHDK and SYGVNS. The ends lost 6 bases at V and 4 bases at J; junction bases unmatched: 4. The CDR3: CASRDRGSYEQYF. The CDR3 nucleotides read TGTGCCAGCAGGGACAGGGGATCTTACGAGCAGTACTTC.

The rearrangement joins TRBV6-5 to TRBJ2-7; 7 nucleotides align to TRBD2. Germline lookup yields CDR1 MNHEY and CDR2 SVGAGI. The CDR3 is 14 amino acids. After removal of 10 bases from V and 1 base from J, the junction contained 10 bases not matched to a gene. The CDR3 protein is CATLAGVSSYEQYF. DNA of the CDR3: TGTGCCACGTTAGCGGGTGTTTCGTCCTACGAGCAGTACTTC.

Comment on this clone: This specimen includes other DNA sequences encoding the same CDR3. This rearrangement joins TRBV28 to TRBJ1-5; D unresolved. This CDR3 spans 11 amino acids. The V end lost 6 bases, the J end lost 4 bases, and 4 bases lay between the germline ends. Germline CDR1 reads MDHEN; CDR2 reads SYDVKM. This CDR3 is CASSRNQPQHF. CDR3 nucleotide sequence: TGTGCCAGCAGCAGAAATCAGCCCCAGCATTTT. Full variable domain (rest looked up from reference TRBV28 and TRBJ1-5): DVKVTQSSRYLVKRTGEKVFLECVQDMDHENMFWYRQDPGLGLRLIYFSYDVKMKEKGDIPEGYSVSREKKERFSLILESASTNQTSMYLCASSRNQPQHFGDGTRLSIL.